Only one count was recorded for the clone carrying this TCR beta chain. Its matching antigen is unknown. The PCR used 60 Vbeta and 13 Jbeta primers. Libraries were prepared by immunoSEQ multiplex PCR; TCRdb keeps only in-frame clonotypes and omits some of them. Of fewer than 250,000 clones listed, almost 80% were seen once; the top ten hold around 1.8%. This record belongs to a study of cytomegalovirus exposure and HLA in healthy donors. Study-wide results and limits: Common viral pathogens (according to a later analysis) appeared linked to several of the most significant clusters. CMV serostatus stood as the only immune exposure information on hand.

The germline gives CDR1 SGHAT, CDR2 FQNNGV. This CDR3 is built from 15 residues. The V and J ends lost 2 bases and 0 bases respectively, with 10 bases between them. The receptor was isolated from a man between 18 and 35 years old in good health and CMV-seronegative. The sequenced sample was PBMCs. The V gene is TRBV11-2, the J gene TRBJ1-1, with TRBD1 as a possible D gene (6 bases). CDR3: CASSLSGQLNTEAFF. As DNA, the CDR3 is TGTGCCAGCAGCTTAAGCGGACAGCTGAACACTGAAGCTTTCTTT.